This entry lists 31 T cell receptor beta chains sequenced from one sample in a study of blood T cell repertoires in COVID-19. Clones were read by immunoSEQ multiplex PCR, and TCRdb kept only the in-frame ones, dropping some. The data contain roughly 250,000 clones, approximately 87% of them singletons. The sequenced sample was peripheral blood. The origin of the receptors is a woman in her forties or fifties with acute or convalescent COVID-19.

This clone occurred a few times. The chain joins TRBV7-6 to TRBJ2-1, with 15 bases matching TRBD2. The length of the CDR3 is 20 residues. Germline-derived CDR1 and CDR2 are SGHVS and FNYEAQ. With 5 bases clipped from V and 1 base from J, the junction kept 12 bases outside the gene matches. Here the CDR3 DNA reads TGTGCCAGCAGCCCACTCCGGACTAGCGGGAGGGTATCTTCCTACAATGAGCAGTTCTTC. Its translation: CASSPLRTSGRVSSYNEQFF.

This clone was seen only a few times. V usage is TRBV18 and J usage is TRBJ2-2; 8 bases are shared with TRBD2. Germline CDR1 reads KGHSH; CDR2 reads LQKENI. The trim removed 1 base at V and 5 bases at J, leaving 0 bases unmatched. CDR3 length equals 14 residues. The CDR3 bases are TGTGCCAGCTCACCACTAGCGGGAACCGGGGAGCTGTTTTTT. It yields the protein CASSPLAGTGELFF.

DNA of the CDR3: TGTGCCAGCAGTTGGTTTGGGGCGTTACTAGCGGGCACCGGGGAGCTGTTTTTT. Its protein is CASSWFGALLAGTGELFF. V usage is TRBV27 and J usage is TRBJ2-2, with 9 bases that match TRBD2. The CDR3 consists of 18 residues. With 4 bases clipped from V and 4 bases from J, the junction kept 13 bases outside the gene matches. Looked up from germline, CDR1 is MNHEY and CDR2 is SMNVEV (reference sequence).

V gene TRBV5-1 combines with J gene TRBJ2-3; possible D gene TRBD2, 6 bases. The CDR3 totals 13 residues. Germline CDR1 is SGHRS and CDR2 is YFSETQ. V lost 6 bases and J lost 3, with 11 bases in between. This CDR3 is CASTLGGTDTQYF. CDR3 DNA sequence: TGCGCCAGCACCCTGGGGGGAACAGATACGCAGTATTTT. The full variable domain, in which reference TRBV5-1 and TRBJ2-3 provide the parts outside the CDR3, is KAGVTQTPRYLIKTRGQQVTLSCSPISGHRSVSWYQQTPGQGLQFLFEYFSETQRNKGNFPGRFSGRQFSNSRSEMNVSTLELGDSALYLCASTLGGTDTQYFGPGTRLTVL.

The genes are TRBV11-3 and TRBJ2-1; 9 bases align to TRBD2. In germline, CDR1 is SGHNT, CDR2 YENEEA. The V gene end was trimmed by 0 bases and the J gene end by 8 bases; junction bases not matched to a gene: 8. There are 16 residues in the CDR3. The CDR3 nucleotides read TGTGCCAGCAGCTTAGATAGCGGGAGTAGGGGCCATGAGCAGTTCTTC. It codes for CASSLDSGSRGHEQFF.

CDR3 loop: CASSQDFAQYNEQFF. Written as DNA, the CDR3 is TGTGCCAGCAGCCAGGACTTCGCGCAATACAATGAGCAGTTCTTC. The rearrangement uses TRBV6-4 and TRBJ2-1; weak D call: TRBD2 (5 bases). Deletions cut 6 bases from V and 4 bases from J, with 16 bases between. CDR1 and CDR2 (germline): MRHNA, SNTAGT. CDR3 size: 15 residues.

This chain connects TRBV4-3 to TRBJ2-1; 10 positions match TRBD2. With V trimmed by 4 bases and J by 2 bases, 5 bases remained unmatched. The germline gives CDR1 LGHNA, CDR2 YSLEER. The CDR3 sequence is 16 residues long. CDR3 in amino acids: CASSRLAGSAYNEQFF. As DNA, the CDR3 is TGCGCCAGCAGCCGACTAGCGGGTTCTGCCTACAATGAGCAGTTCTTC.

The rearrangement uses TRBV7-2 and TRBJ1-5; the D is unclear. The germline V gene has CDR1 SGHTA and CDR2 FQGNSA. The V end was cut by 2 bases, the J end by 5 bases, with 16 bases between. The CDR3 has 16 residues. CDR3 sequence reads: CASSLFGDYPDQPQHF. The CDR3, as DNA: TGTGCCAGCAGCTTATTCGGTGATTACCCGGATCAGCCCCAGCATTTT.

V gene TRBV7-2 combines with J gene TRBJ2-3, with D possibly being TRBD1 (7 bases). Germline-derived CDR1 and CDR2 are SGHTA and FQGNSA. V was trimmed by 2 bases and J by 1 base, leaving 19 bases between them. The CDR3 loop spans 18 amino acids. This CDR3 is CASSLRAGRQGGTDTQYF. Here the CDR3 DNA reads TGTGCCAGCAGCTTACGAGCGGGCCGGCAGGGGGGCACAGATACGCAGTATTTT. Full variable domain (rest looked up from reference TRBV7-2 and TRBJ2-3): GAGVSQSPSNKVTEKGKDVELRCDPISGHTALYWYRQSLGQGLEFLIYFQGNSAPDKSGLPSDRFSAERTGGSVSTLTIQRTQQEDSAVYLCASSLRAGRQGGTDTQYFGPGTRLTVL.

The table lists this clone with a few counts. CDR3 nucleotide sequence: TGTGCCAGCAGTCGACCGGGATTAAATGAGCAGTTCTTC. It translates to CASSRPGLNEQFF. V usage is TRBV6-5 and J usage is TRBJ2-1; possibly TRBD2 for D (5 bases). V was pared by 5 bases and J by 7 bases, with 12 bases between. From germline, CDR1 is MNHEY and CDR2 SVGAGI. This CDR3 contains 13 residues.

The J gene is TRBJ1-2, the V gene TRBV5-6; 7 bases are a match to TRBD1. The CDR3 totals 17 residues. Germline V CDR1 and CDR2: SGHDT, YYEEEE. Unmatched junction bases numbered 11, after V lost 3 bases and J lost 0 bases. The CDR3, as DNA: TGTGCCAGCAGCTGGGGGTCCGACAGGGCAGCTAACTATGGCTACACCTTC. It is translated as CASSWGSDRAANYGYTF.

V is TRBV7-2 and J is TRBJ1-4; the D gene is possibly TRBD1 (5 bases). CDR1 SGHTA and CDR2 FQGNSA come from the germline V gene. The V gene lost 4 bases and the J gene lost 4 bases, with 10 bases spanning the gap. The CDR3 consists of 14 residues. CDR3 amino acids: CASSYDRSNEKLFF. Written as DNA, the CDR3 is TGTGCCAGCAGCTATGACAGAAGTAATGAAAAACTGTTTTTT. Looking up the rest from reference TRBV7-2 and TRBJ1-4 gives the full variable domain: GAGVSQSPSNKVTEKGKDVELRCDPISGHTALYWYRQSLGQGLEFLIYFQGNSAPDKSGLPSDRFSAERTGGSVSTLTIQRTQQEDSAVYLCASSYDRSNEKLFFGSGTQLSVL.

The rearrangement joins TRBV7-9 to TRBJ2-1, with 9 bases that match TRBD1. The CDR3 runs 16 residues. Losses at the gene ends were 4 bases for V and 7 bases for J; bases not matched to a gene: 11. Germline CDR1 and CDR2: SEHNR and FQNEAQ (reference sequence). In nucleotides, the CDR3 is TGTGCCAGCAGCTCGGATGGACAGGGGCTTAGGAATGAGCAGTTCTTC. Protein sequence: CASSSDGQGLRNEQFF.

This chain connects TRBV7-9 to TRBJ2-3; maybe TRBD2 (5 bases). This CDR3 spans 12 amino acids. V lost 6 bases and J 5 bases, leaving 9 bases between the germline ends. Germline-derived CDR1 and CDR2 are SEHNR and FQNEAQ (reference sequence). CDR3: CASRAGKDTQYF. CDR3 DNA sequence: TGTGCCAGCAGGGCCGGGAAAGATACGCAGTATTTT.

The chain combines TRBV9 with TRBJ2-1; 8 bases align to TRBD1. The CDR3 loop spans 15 amino acids. Germline values: CDR1 SGDLS, CDR2 YYNGEE. The junction had 3 bases not matched to a gene; V was cut back by 4 bases and J by 0 bases. CDR3 sequence: CASSFTGGSYNEQFF. The CDR3 nucleotides are TGTGCCAGCAGCTTTACAGGGGGCTCCTACAATGAGCAGTTCTTC.

In this sample, this clone turned up a few times. The rearrangement joins TRBV19 to TRBJ1-2, with 9 nucleotides matching TRBD1. The CDR3 is 17 residues long. Trimming cost V 5 bases and J 3 bases; bases outside gene matches: 13. CDR1 and CDR2 (germline): LNHDA, SQIVND (reference sequence). This CDR3 reads CASSPSWGTGPHYGYTF. The CDR3 DNA follows: TGTGCCAGTAGTCCGTCCTGGGGGACAGGGCCCCACTATGGCTACACCTTC.

As to this clone: Within the sample, other DNA sequences also encode this same CDR3. The CDR3 DNA is TGTGCCAGCAGCTTGGGGCAGGGGGCGGGAAACACCATATATTTT. This translates into CASSLGQGAGNTIYF. This chain connects TRBV5-4 to TRBJ1-3; TRBD1 aligns across 8 bases. The germline V gene encodes CDR1 SGHNT and CDR2 YYREEE (reference sequence). The junction had 3 bases not matched to a gene; V was cut back by 0 bases and J by 4 bases. The CDR3 totals 15 residues.

The chain carries TRBV5-6 and TRBJ1-2; tentative D call: TRBD1 (6 bases). V dropped 2 bases and J dropped 8 bases, with 13 bases sitting between them. The CDR3 sequence is 13 residues long. Germline V CDR1 and CDR2: SGHDT, YYEEEE. CDR3 in DNA: TGTGCCAGCAGCTTAGCAGGGGTGGAAGGCTACACCTTC. It encodes CASSLAGVEGYTF.

V and J are TRBV11-3 and TRBJ2-3; D possibly corresponds to TRBD2 (5 bases). The V end lost 3 bases, the J end lost 0 bases, and 10 bases lay between the germline ends. CDR1 is SGHNT, CDR2 YENEEA, per germline. The CDR3 has 15 residues. The CDR3 DNA reads TGTGCCAGCAGCTTTCTCGGAGGAAGCACAGATACGCAGTATTTT. Translation: CASSFLGGSTDTQYF.

The chain couples TRBV25-1 to TRBJ1-4, with a tentative D call TRBD1 (5 bases). This CDR3 spans 12 amino acids. Germline-derived CDR1 and CDR2 are MGHDK and SYGVNS. The V end lost 8 bases, the J end lost 5 bases, and 9 bases lay between the germline ends. The chain's CDR3 is CASREGNEKLFF. CDR3 DNA: TGTGCCAGCCGGGAGGGGAATGAAAAACTGTTTTTT.

The CDR3 loop is CASGSEPGRENTEAFF. The CDR3 DNA reads as TGTGCTAGTGGTTCCGAACCTGGTCGGGAAAACACTGAAGCTTTCTTT. The gene calls are TRBV12-5 and TRBJ1-1; no clear D gene. The CDR3 covers 16 residues. V was cut by 4 bases and J by 2 bases, with 17 bases left in between. CDR1 and CDR2 (germline): LGHNT, FRNRAP.

The V gene is TRBV9, the J gene TRBJ2-2; the match to TRBD2 covers 12 bases. V was pared by 3 bases and J by 4 bases, with 7 bases of the junction left unmatched. This CDR3 comprises 17 residues. The V gene's germline CDR1 is SGDLS and CDR2 YYNGEE. CDR3 region: CASSAGLAGRFTGELFF. The CDR3 DNA reads as TGTGCCAGCAGCGCTGGACTAGCGGGACGGTTCACCGGGGAGCTGTTTTTT. Using reference TRBV9 and TRBJ2-2 for the parts outside the CDR3, the full variable domain is DSGVTQTPKHLITATGQRVTLRCSPRSGDLSVYWYQQSLDQGLQFLIQYYNGEERAKGNILERFSAQQFPDLHSELNLSSLELGDSALYFCASSAGLAGRFTGELFFGEGSRLTVL.

The table lists this clone with a count of one. The chain combines TRBV15 with TRBJ2-5; possibly TRBD1 for D (5 bases). With 0 bases removed from V and 3 bases from J, the gap between germline ends came to 8 bases. CDR3 length: 14 residues. Germline V gene sequence: CDR1 LNHNV, CDR2 YYDKDF (reference sequence). This CDR3 is CATSRDAREETQYF. CDR3 DNA: TGTGCCACCAGCAGAGACGCCAGGGAAGAGACCCAGTACTTC.

The V gene is TRBV28, the J gene TRBJ2-3, with TRBD2 identical over 9 bases. Losses at the gene ends were 6 bases for V and 3 bases for J; bases not matched to a gene: 4. CDR3 length: 14 residues. CDR1 is MDHEN and CDR2 is SYDVKM in the germline V gene. The CDR3 reads CASSNAGGTDTQYF. CDR3 DNA sequence: TGTGCCAGCAGCAACGCGGGAGGGACAGATACGCAGTATTTT.

The chain has TRBV5-5 and TRBJ2-1; 7 bases are shared with TRBD1. V lost 4 bases and J lost 6; bases outside the gene matches: 10. Germline CDR1 reads SGHKS; CDR2 reads YYEKEE (reference sequence). CDR3 length: 15 residues. CDR3: CASSTRQGSFNEQFF. The CDR3 DNA sequence: TGTGCCAGCAGCACCCGACAGGGATCTTTCAATGAGCAGTTCTTC.

The DNA for the CDR3 is TGTGCCAGCTCACCACAAGAGGGCCCCGAGCAGTACTTC. Amino acid sequence: CASSPQEGPEQYF. This rearrangement joins TRBV18 to TRBJ2-7; D is possibly TRBD2 (5 bases). The CDR3 has 13 residues. Between the trimmed V and J ends, which lost 1 base and 6 bases, there was a span of 10 bases. CDR1 KGHSH and CDR2 LQKENI come from the germline V gene.

The rearrangement links TRBV12-3 or TRBV12-4 to TRBJ2-5; D perhaps matches TRBD2 (5 bases). There are 13 residues in the CDR3. Trimming removed 5 bases at V and 0 bases at J, with 7 bases between. This chain's CDR3 is CASSPGNQETQYF. For the CDR3, the DNA is TGTGCCAGCAGTCCGGGGAACCAAGAGACCCAGTACTTC.

The chain couples TRBV19 to TRBJ1-3, with unresolved D. Germline loops: CDR1 LNHDA, CDR2 SQIVND (reference sequence). V lost 8 bases to trimming and J lost 0 bases, with 17 bases between them. The CDR3 runs 16 residues. In DNA, the CDR3 is TGTGCCAGTTCAGAACAGATCTACGACTCTGGAAACACCATATATTTT. It specifies CASSEQIYDSGNTIYF.

The rearrangement joins TRBV9 to TRBJ2-2; 7 positions match TRBD1. This CDR3 has 15 amino acids. Germline V gene sequence: CDR1 SGDLS, CDR2 YYNGEE. J was trimmed by 5 bases and V by 0 bases; bases with no gene match: 4. The DNA for the CDR3 is TGTGCCAGCAGCGTAGATAGGGGGCGAACCGGGGAGCTGTTTTTT. Its translation: CASSVDRGRTGELFF.

The rearrangement uses TRBV3-1 (or the pseudogene TRBV3-2) and TRBJ1-2, with TRBD1 matching over 7 bases. V was clipped by 4 bases and J by 8 bases; unmatched bases: 13. Per the germline V gene, CDR1 is LGHDT and CDR2 is YNNKEL (reference sequence). The CDR3 loop spans 15 amino acids. In DNA form, the CDR3 reads TGTGCCAGCAGCCTAAGGGACAGCTTAGTTGAGGGCTACACCTTC. Encoded protein: CASSLRDSLVEGYTF.

V usage is TRBV10-3 and J usage is TRBJ2-2, with 13 nucleotides matching TRBD2. Germline lookup yields CDR1 ENHRY and CDR2 SYGVKD. With 6 bases clipped from V and 2 bases from J, the junction kept 6 bases outside the gene matches. The CDR3 spans 17 residues. CDR3 in DNA: TGTGCCATCAGCTCTACTAGCGGGAGGGGTAACACCGGGGAGCTGTTTTTT. Translated: CAISSTSGRGNTGELFF.